Each of the 21 T cell receptor beta chains below was sequenced from the same sample in a study of OX40 agonist ivuxolimab in advanced cancers. This table comes from immunoSEQ multiplex PCR, and its TCRdb copy is limited to in-frame clones, with some not included. The sample yields 90,000 to 100,000 clones, about nine tenths seen once. The source was CD4+ or CD8+ T cells sorted from blood, collected in a trial of the OX40 agonist ivuxolimab. The receptor set was obtained from an adult with an advanced solid tumor such as melanoma, head and neck, liver or kidney cancer.

CDR3 residues: CASSRSADRVTEAFF. CDR3 in DNA: TGTGCCAGCAGCCGATCCGCGGACAGGGTCACTGAAGCTTTCTTT. The rearrangement uses TRBV5-4 and TRBJ1-1; 8 bases agree with TRBD1. The CDR3 has 15 residues. J gave up 4 bases and V 4 bases, and 9 bases lay outside the gene matches. CDR1 is SGHNT and CDR2 is YYREEE in the germline V gene (reference sequence).

The V call is TRBV18, the J call TRBJ1-2, with no clear D. V was clipped by 3 bases and J by 6 bases, with 17 bases between them. The CDR3 has 15 amino acids. The germline V gene encodes CDR1 KGHSH and CDR2 LQKENI. CDR3 DNA sequence: TGTGCCAGCTCACCGGTAGTTGAGGGCCGGGATGGCTACACCTTC. It translates to CASSPVVEGRDGYTF. Full variable domain (missing parts from reference TRBV18 and TRBJ1-2): NAGVMQNPRHLVRRRGQEARLRCSPMKGHSHVYWYRQLPEEGLKFMVYLQKENIIDESGMPKERFSAEFPKEGPSILRIQQVVRGDSAAYFCASSPVVEGRDGYTFGSGTRLTVV.

The chain recombines TRBV4-1 with TRBJ2-3, with 7 bases aligning to TRBD2. V lost 1 base to trimming and J lost 2 bases; unmatched junction nucleotides: 9. CDR3 size: 17 residues. Germline assignment: CDR1 MGHRA and CDR2 YSYEKL. The CDR3 loop is CASSQGMGGSVTDTQYF. The DNA of the CDR3 is TGCGCCAGCAGCCAAGGTATGGGCGGGAGTGTCACAGATACGCAGTATTTT.

The chain is built from TRBV11-2 and TRBJ2-2, with D hard to call. Germline assignment: CDR1 SGHAT and CDR2 FQNNGV. V gave up 6 bases and J gave up 0 bases, with 8 bases separating them. This CDR3 has 14 residues. CDR3 sequence (DNA): TGTGCCAGCAGAGGAACGGCGAACACCGGGGAGCTGTTTTTT. Its protein is CASRGTANTGELFF.

The genes are TRBV29-1 and TRBJ2-1, with D unclear. The V gene lost 4 bases and the J gene lost 4 bases, with 14 bases spanning the gap. Per the germline V gene, CDR1 is SQVTM and CDR2 is ANQGSEA. This CDR3 has 14 residues. DNA for the CDR3: TGCAGCGTTGCGCGAACTTTAATATACAATGAGCAGTTCTTC. Amino acid sequence: CSVARTLIYNEQFF.

The V and J genes are TRBV30 and TRBJ1-5; D unclear. Trimming removed 2 bases at V and 5 bases at J, with 7 bases between. The CDR3 extends over 12 amino acids. CDR1 and CDR2 (germline): GTSNPN, SVGIG (reference sequence). This chain's CDR3 is CAWSRADQPQHF. CDR3 coding DNA: TGTGCCTGGAGTAGGGCGGATCAGCCCCAGCATTTT.

V is TRBV19 and J is TRBJ1-5; 7 bases agree with TRBD1. V was clipped by 4 bases and J by 1 base; unmatched bases: 10. This CDR3 contains 17 residues. Germline values: CDR1 LNHDA, CDR2 SQIVND (reference sequence). For the CDR3, the DNA is TGTGCCAGTAGTAATCCTGTGGGGACAGTGAGCAATCAGCCCCAGCATTTT. It translates to CASSNPVGTVSNQPQHF.

As DNA, the CDR3 is TGTGCCAGCAGCTCGCCACAGGCCCTGGGGCGCTACACCTTC. Protein sequence: CASSSPQALGRYTF. J is TRBJ1-2 and V is TRBV7-2, with a possible D match to TRBD1 (5 bases). CDR3 size: 14 residues. The germline CDR1 and CDR2 sequences are SGHTA and FQGNSA. The germline V and J ends were trimmed by 4 bases and 9 bases, with 18 bases remaining between them.

This chain joins TRBV18 and TRBJ1-2, with TRBD1 matching 7 bases. V was clipped by 3 bases and J by 6 bases; unmatched bases: 4. Germline V gene sequence: CDR1 KGHSH, CDR2 LQKENI. The CDR3 contains 13 residues. The CDR3 bases are TGTGCCAGCTCACCGCCAGGGGGGCATGGCTACACCTTC. It yields the protein CASSPPGGHGYTF.

The rearrangement uses TRBV7-6 and TRBJ2-7, with TRBD1 as a possible D gene (5 bases). With 5 bases removed from V and 3 bases from J, the gap between germline ends came to 14 bases. There are 14 residues in the CDR3. Germline-derived CDR1 and CDR2 are SGHVS and FNYEAQ. DNA for the CDR3: TGTGCCAGCAGCCCAGCCCCAGGGTTCTACGAGCAGTACGTC. Translation gives CASSPAPGFYEQYV.

The chain combines TRBV5-6 with TRBJ1-1; D gene ambiguous. This CDR3 region has 11 residues. In germline, CDR1 is SGHDT, CDR2 YYEEEE. V was cut by 0 bases and J by 8 bases, with 5 bases left in between. The CDR3 is CASSLAGEAFF. In DNA, the CDR3 is TGTGCCAGCAGCTTGGCCGGCGAAGCTTTCTTT.

V gene TRBV20-1 combines with J gene TRBJ1-2; possibly TRBD1 for D (6 bases). Germline values: CDR1 DFQATT, CDR2 SNEGSKA (reference sequence). This CDR3 has 10 amino acids. Trimming shortened V by 4 bases and J by 10 bases, and 10 bases separated the two germline ends. CDR3 in DNA: TGCAGTGCTAATTACAGGGACTACACCTTC. It yields the protein CSANYRDYTF.

This sequence joins TRBV10-3 and TRBJ2-3; weak D call: TRBD2 (6 bases). This CDR3 is 12 amino acids long. CDR1 is ENHRY and CDR2 is SYGVKD in the germline V gene. V was pared by 4 bases and J by 6 bases, with 8 bases between. In DNA form, the CDR3 reads TGTGCCATCAGTGCCCGGGGGGATACGCAGTATTTT. Translated: CAISARGDTQYF.

The CDR3 region has the DNA TGTGCCAGCAGTGAAGCGGGAGTTGAATACAATGAGCAGTTCTTC. Translating gives CASSEAGVEYNEQFF. The rearrangement links TRBV2 to TRBJ2-1, with D possibly being TRBD2 (5 bases). Trimming cost V 0 bases and J 4 bases, with 10 bases left between them. Germline loops: CDR1 SNHLY, CDR2 FYNNEI. The CDR3 is 15 residues long.

The rearrangement joins TRBV5-1 to TRBJ2-1, with a tentative D call TRBD2 (7 bases). The CDR3 spans 14 residues. The V gene's germline CDR1 is SGHRS and CDR2 YFSETQ. Trimming left V 2 bases short and J 9 bases short, with 15 bases between. The CDR3 spells CASSLGGGKGEQFF. In nucleotides, the CDR3 is TGCGCCAGCAGCTTAGGGGGAGGGAAGGGTGAGCAGTTCTTC.

This rearrangement joins TRBV9 to TRBJ2-3, with TRBD2 matching over 8 bases. After removal of 3 bases from V and 1 base from J, the junction contained 16 bases not matched to a gene. Germline V lookup: CDR1 SGDLS, CDR2 YYNGEE. The CDR3 consists of 19 residues. The CDR3 here is CASSARTAGVGRGTDTQYF. CDR3 in DNA: TGTGCCAGCAGCGCCCGGACAGCGGGAGTGGGGAGAGGCACAGATACGCAGTATTTT.

This chain connects TRBV5-1 to TRBJ2-3; TRBD2 might be the D (6 bases). Trimming took 9 bases from V and 0 from J, leaving 14 bases between them. The V gene's germline CDR1 is SGHRS and CDR2 YFSETQ. CDR3 length equals 14 residues. The CDR3 DNA is TGCGCCACCAATATGGGGACTAGCACAGATACGCAGTATTTT. It specifies CATNMGTSTDTQYF.

This clone was detected once. A junction end diverges from the germline sequence, so it may reflect a read error. The genes are TRBV7-7 and TRBJ2-1; TRBD1 matches 9 bases. Germline V gene data show CDR1 as SSHAT and CDR2 as FNYEAQ (reference sequence). The CDR3 contains 17 residues. The CDR3 DNA follows: TGTGCTAGCAGCTTAGCGCCTCCGGGACAGGGCTGGGGTGAGCAGTTCTTC. Residues: CASSLAPPGQGWGEQFF.

The chain is built from TRBV5-4 and TRBJ1-5; D is unclear. V was clipped by 4 bases and J by 2 bases, with 10 bases between them. CDR3 size: 14 residues. Looked up from germline, CDR1 is SGHNT and CDR2 is YYREEE (reference sequence). CDR3 nucleotides: TGTGCCAGCAGCCTTATGGGAGGCAATCAGCCCCAGCATTTT. Encoded protein: CASSLMGGNQPQHF. Full variable domain (rest looked up from reference TRBV5-4 and TRBJ1-5): ETGVTQSPTHLIKTRGQQVTLRCSSQSGHNTVSWYQQALGQGPQFIFQYYREEENGRGNFPPRFSGLQFPNYSSELNVNALELDDSALYLCASSLMGGNQPQHFGDGTRLSIL.

This chain uses TRBV10-3 with TRBJ2-2; TRBD1 matches 7 bases. The CDR3 sequence is 13 residues long. Trimming took 6 bases from V and 6 from J; bases not matched to a gene: 4. From germline, CDR1 is ENHRY and CDR2 SYGVKD. CDR3 loop: CAIRGTEAGELFF. CDR3 nucleotides: TGTGCCATCAGGGGGACAGAGGCCGGGGAGCTGTTTTTT.

The chain carries TRBV4-2 and TRBJ1-2, with D maybe TRBD1 (5 bases). CDR1 LGHNA and CDR2 YNFKEQ come from the germline V gene. V lost 1 base to trimming and J lost 0 bases, with 12 bases between them. The CDR3 sequence is 16 residues long. CDR3 region: CASSQGGTEANYGYTF. CDR3 bases: TGTGCCAGCAGCCAAGGAGGGACGGAAGCTAACTATGGCTACACCTTC.